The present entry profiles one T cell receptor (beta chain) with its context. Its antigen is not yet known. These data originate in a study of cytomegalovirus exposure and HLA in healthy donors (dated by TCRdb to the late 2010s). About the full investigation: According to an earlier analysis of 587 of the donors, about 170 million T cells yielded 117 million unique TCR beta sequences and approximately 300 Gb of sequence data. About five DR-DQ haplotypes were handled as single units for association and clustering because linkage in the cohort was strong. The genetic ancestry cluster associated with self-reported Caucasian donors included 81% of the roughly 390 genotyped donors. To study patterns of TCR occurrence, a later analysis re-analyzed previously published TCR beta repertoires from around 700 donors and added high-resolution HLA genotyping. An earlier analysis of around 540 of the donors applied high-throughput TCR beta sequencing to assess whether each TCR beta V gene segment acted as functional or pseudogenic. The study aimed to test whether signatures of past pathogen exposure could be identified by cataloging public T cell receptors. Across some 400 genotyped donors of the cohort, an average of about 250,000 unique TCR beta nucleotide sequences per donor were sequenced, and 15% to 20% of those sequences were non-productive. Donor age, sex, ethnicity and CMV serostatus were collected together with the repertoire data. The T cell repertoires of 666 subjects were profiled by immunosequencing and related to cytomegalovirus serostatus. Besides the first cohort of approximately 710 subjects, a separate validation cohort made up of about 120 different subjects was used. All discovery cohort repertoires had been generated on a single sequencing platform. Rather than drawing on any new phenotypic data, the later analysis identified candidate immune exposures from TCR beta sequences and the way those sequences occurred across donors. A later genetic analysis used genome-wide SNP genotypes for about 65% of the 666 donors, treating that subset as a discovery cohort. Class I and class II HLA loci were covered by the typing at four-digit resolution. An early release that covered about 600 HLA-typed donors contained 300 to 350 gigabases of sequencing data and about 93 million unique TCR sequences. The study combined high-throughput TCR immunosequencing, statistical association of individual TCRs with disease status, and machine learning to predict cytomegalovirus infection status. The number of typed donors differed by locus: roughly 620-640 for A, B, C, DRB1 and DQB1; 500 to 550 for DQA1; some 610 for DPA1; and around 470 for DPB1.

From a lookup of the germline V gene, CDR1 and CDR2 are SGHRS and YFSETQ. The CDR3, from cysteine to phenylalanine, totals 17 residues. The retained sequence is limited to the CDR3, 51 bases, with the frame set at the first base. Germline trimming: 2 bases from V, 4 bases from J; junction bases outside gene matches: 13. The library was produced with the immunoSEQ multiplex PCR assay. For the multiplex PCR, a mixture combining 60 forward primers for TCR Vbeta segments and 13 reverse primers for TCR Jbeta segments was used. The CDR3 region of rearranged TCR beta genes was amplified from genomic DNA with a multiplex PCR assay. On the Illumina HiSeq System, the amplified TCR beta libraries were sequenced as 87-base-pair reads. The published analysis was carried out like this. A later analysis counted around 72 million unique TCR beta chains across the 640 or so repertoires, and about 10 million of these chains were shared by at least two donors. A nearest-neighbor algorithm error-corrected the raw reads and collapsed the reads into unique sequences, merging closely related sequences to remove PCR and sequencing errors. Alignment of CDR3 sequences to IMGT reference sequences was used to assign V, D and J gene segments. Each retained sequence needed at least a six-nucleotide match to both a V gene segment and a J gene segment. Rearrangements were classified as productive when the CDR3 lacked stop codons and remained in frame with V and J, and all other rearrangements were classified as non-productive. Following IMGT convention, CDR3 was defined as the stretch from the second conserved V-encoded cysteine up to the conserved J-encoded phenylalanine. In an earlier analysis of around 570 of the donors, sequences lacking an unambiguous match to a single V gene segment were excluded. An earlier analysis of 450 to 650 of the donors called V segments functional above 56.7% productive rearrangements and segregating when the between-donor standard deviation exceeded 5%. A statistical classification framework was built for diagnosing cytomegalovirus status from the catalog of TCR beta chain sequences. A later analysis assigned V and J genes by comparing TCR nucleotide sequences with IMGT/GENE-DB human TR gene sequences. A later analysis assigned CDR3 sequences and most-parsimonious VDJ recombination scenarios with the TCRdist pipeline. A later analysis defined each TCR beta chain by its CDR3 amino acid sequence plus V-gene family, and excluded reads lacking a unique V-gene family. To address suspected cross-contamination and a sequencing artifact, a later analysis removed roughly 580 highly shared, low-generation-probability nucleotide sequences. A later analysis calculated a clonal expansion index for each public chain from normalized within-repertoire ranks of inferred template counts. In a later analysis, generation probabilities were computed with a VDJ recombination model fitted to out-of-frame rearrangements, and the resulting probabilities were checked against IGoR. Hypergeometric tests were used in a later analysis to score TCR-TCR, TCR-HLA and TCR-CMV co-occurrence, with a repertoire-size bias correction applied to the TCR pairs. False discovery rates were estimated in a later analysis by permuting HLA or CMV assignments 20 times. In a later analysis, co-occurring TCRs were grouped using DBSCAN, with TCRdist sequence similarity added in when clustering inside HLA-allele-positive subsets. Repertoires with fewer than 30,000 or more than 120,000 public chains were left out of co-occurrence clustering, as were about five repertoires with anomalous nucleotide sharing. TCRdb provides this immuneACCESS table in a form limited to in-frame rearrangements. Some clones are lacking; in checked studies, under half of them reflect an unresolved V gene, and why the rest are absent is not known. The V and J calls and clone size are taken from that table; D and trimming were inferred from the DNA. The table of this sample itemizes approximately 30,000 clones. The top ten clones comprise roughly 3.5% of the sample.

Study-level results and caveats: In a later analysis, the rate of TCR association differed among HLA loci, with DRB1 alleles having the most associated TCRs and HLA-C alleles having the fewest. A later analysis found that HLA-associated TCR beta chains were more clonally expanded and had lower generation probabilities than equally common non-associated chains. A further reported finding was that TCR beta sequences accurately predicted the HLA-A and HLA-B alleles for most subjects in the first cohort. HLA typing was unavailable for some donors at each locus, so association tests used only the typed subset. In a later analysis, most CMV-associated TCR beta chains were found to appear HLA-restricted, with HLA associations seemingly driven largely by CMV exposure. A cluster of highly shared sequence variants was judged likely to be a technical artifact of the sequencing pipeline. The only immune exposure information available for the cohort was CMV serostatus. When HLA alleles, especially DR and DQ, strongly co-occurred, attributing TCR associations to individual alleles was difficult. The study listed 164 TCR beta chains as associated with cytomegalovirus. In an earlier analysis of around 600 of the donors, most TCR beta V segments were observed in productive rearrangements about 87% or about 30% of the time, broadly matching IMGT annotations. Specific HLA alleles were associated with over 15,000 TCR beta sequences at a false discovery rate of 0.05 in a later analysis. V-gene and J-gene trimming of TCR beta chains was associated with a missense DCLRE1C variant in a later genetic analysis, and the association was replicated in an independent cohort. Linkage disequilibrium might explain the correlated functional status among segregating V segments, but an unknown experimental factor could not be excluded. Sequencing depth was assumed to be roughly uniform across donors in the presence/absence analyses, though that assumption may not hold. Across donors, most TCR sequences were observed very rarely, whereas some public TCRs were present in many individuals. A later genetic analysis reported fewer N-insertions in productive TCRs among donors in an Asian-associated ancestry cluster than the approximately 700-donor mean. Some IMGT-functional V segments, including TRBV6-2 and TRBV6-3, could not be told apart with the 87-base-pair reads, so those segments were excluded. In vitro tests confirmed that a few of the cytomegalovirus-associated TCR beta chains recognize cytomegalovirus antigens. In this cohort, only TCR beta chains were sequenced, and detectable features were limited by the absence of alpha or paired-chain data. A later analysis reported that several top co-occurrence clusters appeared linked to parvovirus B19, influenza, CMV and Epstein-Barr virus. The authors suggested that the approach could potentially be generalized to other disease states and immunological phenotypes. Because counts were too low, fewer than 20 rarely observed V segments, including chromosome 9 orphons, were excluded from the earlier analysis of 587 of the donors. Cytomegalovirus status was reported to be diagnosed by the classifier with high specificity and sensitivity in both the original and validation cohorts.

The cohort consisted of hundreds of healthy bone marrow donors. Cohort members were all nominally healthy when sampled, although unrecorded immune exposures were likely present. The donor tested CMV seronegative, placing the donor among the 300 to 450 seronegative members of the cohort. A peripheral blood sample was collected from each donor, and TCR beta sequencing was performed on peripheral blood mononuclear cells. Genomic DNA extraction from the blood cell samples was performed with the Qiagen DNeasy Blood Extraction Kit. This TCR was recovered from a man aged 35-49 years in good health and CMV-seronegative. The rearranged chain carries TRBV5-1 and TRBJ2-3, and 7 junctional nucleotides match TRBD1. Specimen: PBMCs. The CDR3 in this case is CASSFPDRPTGADTQYF. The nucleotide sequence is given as TGCGCCAGCAGCTTCCCGGACAGGCCTACAGGGGCAGATACGCAGTATTTT.